This is a list of T cell receptor beta chains from one sample in a study of T cell responses to AZD1222 COVID-19 vaccine. Assay: immunoSEQ multiplex PCR; the TCRdb copy retains only in-frame clones and omits some. The profile shows about 190,000 clones, almost 95% of them singletons. The source material was peripheral blood, sampled on day 0 of AZD1222 vaccination. All receptors come from an adult in good health. CDR3s include the opening cysteine and the closing phenylalanine or tryptophan. Fields, in order: J gene, D gene, clone size, V gene, CDR3 DNA, CDR3 protein. The D gene is left open where the match is weak. Clone size is shown for a subset of rows, as once, few, many or a class of expanded clone.

j_gene: TRBJ1-1
d_gene: NA
abundance: once
v_gene: TRBV28
CDR3nt: TGTGCCAGCAGGACTCCAGGAGGGGAAGCTTTCTTT
CDR3aa: CASRTPGGEAFF

j_gene: TRBJ2-4
d_gene: NA
abundance: NA
v_gene: TRBV6-2/TRBV6-3
CDR3nt: TGTGCCAGCAGTTACTCGCCGGCAATAAACATTCAGTACTTC
CDR3aa: CASSYSPAINIQYF

j_gene: TRBJ1-5
d_gene: NA
abundance: NA
v_gene: TRBV30
CDR3nt: TGTGCCTGGAAATTGAGGGGATCTCATGGCAATCAGCCCCAGCATTTT
CDR3aa: CAWKLRGSHGNQPQHF

j_gene: TRBJ1-5
d_gene: NA
abundance: NA
v_gene: TRBV9
CDR3nt: TGTGCCAGCAGCGTAGCGGGGCTTCCTAATCAGCCCCAGCATTTT
CDR3aa: CASSVAGLPNQPQHF

j_gene: TRBJ1-1
d_gene: NA
abundance: NA
v_gene: TRBV21-1
CDR3nt: TGTGCCAGCAGCGACAGGGACAGGGACACTGAAGCTTTCTTT
CDR3aa: CASSDRDRDTEAFF

j_gene: TRBJ1-2
d_gene: TRBD1
abundance: NA
v_gene: TRBV7-2
CDR3nt: TGTGCCAGCAGCCCGCAGGGGGTCGACTCCGCAGGCTACACCTTC
CDR3aa: CASSPQGVDSAGYTF

j_gene: TRBJ1-1
d_gene: TRBD1
abundance: NA
v_gene: TRBV18
CDR3nt: TGTGCCAGCTCGCGCGACAGGGGAACTGAAGCTTTCTTT
CDR3aa: CASSRDRGTEAFF

j_gene: TRBJ2-7
d_gene: TRBD2
abundance: NA
v_gene: TRBV7-3
CDR3nt: TGTGCCAGCAGCTTATCCGGGCCTAGCGGGCAGTACTTC
CDR3aa: CASSLSGPSGQYF

j_gene: TRBJ1-2
d_gene: TRBD1
abundance: NA
v_gene: TRBV6-5
CDR3nt: TGTGCCAGCAGTTACCCAAGACAGGGGGTCGGTGATGGCTACACCTTC
CDR3aa: CASSYPRQGVGDGYTF

j_gene: TRBJ2-1
d_gene: NA
abundance: NA
v_gene: TRBV5-1
CDR3nt: TGCGCCAGCAGCTTGATCCCGGGACTCATGAGGAGTGAGCAGTTCTTC
CDR3aa: CASSLIPGLMRSEQFF

j_gene: TRBJ2-1
d_gene: TRBD2
abundance: NA
v_gene: TRBV5-4
CDR3nt: TGTGCCAGCAGCCCGACTAGCGGAGACAATGAGCAGTTCTTC
CDR3aa: CASSPTSGDNEQFF

j_gene: TRBJ1-6
d_gene: NA
abundance: NA
v_gene: TRBV27
CDR3nt: TGTGCCAGCAGTTTCGGGGCTAGTAATTCACCCCTCCACTTT
CDR3aa: CASSFGASNSPLHF

j_gene: TRBJ2-5
d_gene: NA
abundance: NA
v_gene: TRBV7-9
CDR3nt: TGTGCCAGCAGCTTAGTGCTAGGATCAGAGACCCAGTACTTC
CDR3aa: CASSLVLGSETQYF

j_gene: TRBJ1-1
d_gene: NA
abundance: NA
v_gene: TRBV7-2
CDR3nt: TGTGCCAGCAGTACCGGGACTTCTGAAGCTTTCTTT
CDR3aa: CASSTGTSEAFF

j_gene: TRBJ1-3
d_gene: NA
abundance: NA
v_gene: TRBV6-5
CDR3nt: TGTGCCAGCAGCTTTTTCTCTGGAAACACCATATATTTT
CDR3aa: CASSFFSGNTIYF

j_gene: TRBJ2-1
d_gene: NA
abundance: NA
v_gene: TRBV24-1
CDR3nt: TGTGCCACCAGTGAATTAAATGAGCAGTTCTTC
CDR3aa: CATSELNEQFF

j_gene: TRBJ2-3
d_gene: NA
abundance: NA
v_gene: TRBV5-1
CDR3nt: TGCGCCAGCAGCTTGGCCTCTTCCGGGCCTAGCACAGATACGCAGTATTTT
CDR3aa: CASSLASSGPSTDTQYF

j_gene: TRBJ1-2
d_gene: TRBD1
abundance: NA
v_gene: TRBV6-5
CDR3nt: TGTGCCAGCCACCCTACAGGGGGATCCAACTATGGCTACACCTTC
CDR3aa: CASHPTGGSNYGYTF

j_gene: TRBJ2-5
d_gene: TRBD1
abundance: NA
v_gene: TRBV18
CDR3nt: TGTGCCAGCTCACCAATAACAGGGGGAGAGACCCAGTACTTC
CDR3aa: CASSPITGGETQYF

j_gene: TRBJ2-1
d_gene: TRBD2
abundance: once
v_gene: TRBV5-6
CDR3nt: TGTGCCAGCAGACCTCTAGCGGGACGCTCCTACAATGAGCAGTTCTTC
CDR3aa: CASRPLAGRSYNEQFF

j_gene: TRBJ1-2
d_gene: NA
abundance: NA
v_gene: TRBV10-3
CDR3nt: TGTGCCATCAGTCAGCCCATGGACGGCTACACCTTC
CDR3aa: CAISQPMDGYTF

j_gene: TRBJ2-7
d_gene: NA
abundance: NA
v_gene: TRBV13
CDR3nt: TGTGCCAGCAGCTTAGGCCGCACAGGGAGGTACGAGCAGTACTTC
CDR3aa: CASSLGRTGRYEQYF

j_gene: TRBJ1-5
d_gene: NA
abundance: NA
v_gene: TRBV5-6
CDR3nt: TGTGCCAGCAGCCTGGCGGCGGGTAATCAGCCCCAGCATTTT
CDR3aa: CASSLAAGNQPQHF

j_gene: TRBJ1-3
d_gene: NA
abundance: NA
v_gene: TRBV5-4
CDR3nt: TGTGCCAGCAGCTTAGGTCGCGATTTCTCTGGAAACACCATATATTTT
CDR3aa: CASSLGRDFSGNTIYF

j_gene: TRBJ2-5
d_gene: NA
abundance: NA
v_gene: TRBV5-1
CDR3nt: TGCGCCCGCAGCTTGGATGGGGGGGCGCAGGGGGAGACCCAGTACTTC
CDR3aa: CARSLDGGAQGETQYF

j_gene: TRBJ2-2
d_gene: NA
abundance: NA
v_gene: TRBV7-3
CDR3nt: TGTGCCAGCAGCTCTAAATCTCAGGGCGCCGGGGAGCTGTTTTTT
CDR3aa: CASSSKSQGAGELFF

j_gene: TRBJ1-1
d_gene: NA
abundance: once
v_gene: TRBV19
CDR3nt: TGTGCCAGTAGTCTCGGGGACCCGAACACTGAAGCTTTCTTT
CDR3aa: CASSLGDPNTEAFF

j_gene: TRBJ2-2
d_gene: NA
abundance: NA
v_gene: TRBV19
CDR3nt: TGTGCCAGTAGTCGCCTGCGGCAGACCGACACCGGGGAGCTGTTTTTT
CDR3aa: CASSRLRQTDTGELFF

j_gene: TRBJ1-2
d_gene: NA
abundance: NA
v_gene: TRBV10-2
CDR3nt: TGCGCCAGCAGTGATGGCAGGGTCTATGGCTACACCTTC
CDR3aa: CASSDGRVYGYTF

j_gene: TRBJ2-2
d_gene: TRBD1
abundance: NA
v_gene: TRBV19
CDR3nt: TGTGCCAGTAGTATAGATAGGGGACAGATCTTCACCGGGGAGCTGTTTTTT
CDR3aa: CASSIDRGQIFTGELFF

j_gene: TRBJ1-6
d_gene: NA
abundance: NA
v_gene: TRBV20-1
CDR3nt: TGCAGTGCTAGTAGACCGAGCTCCTATAATTCACCCCTCCACTTT
CDR3aa: CSASRPSSYNSPLHF

j_gene: TRBJ1-1
d_gene: NA
abundance: once
v_gene: TRBV6-5
CDR3nt: TGTGCCAGCAGTCGGGGAACTGAAGCTTTCTTT
CDR3aa: CASSRGTEAFF

j_gene: TRBJ1-1
d_gene: TRBD1
abundance: NA
v_gene: TRBV15
CDR3nt: TGTGCCACCAGCAGAGATCAAGGACAGGGGTCGGGGGCTTTCTTT
CDR3aa: CATSRDQGQGSGAFF

j_gene: TRBJ2-7
d_gene: TRBD1
abundance: NA
v_gene: TRBV25-1
CDR3nt: TGTGCCAGCAGTCCCCGGACAGGGGACGTCTCCTACGAGCAGTACTTC
CDR3aa: CASSPRTGDVSYEQYF

j_gene: TRBJ1-1
d_gene: NA
abundance: NA
v_gene: TRBV5-1
CDR3nt: TGCGCCAGCAGCTTGGGGCTTGGGGGTAGGAACACTGAAGCTTTCTTT
CDR3aa: CASSLGLGGRNTEAFF

j_gene: TRBJ2-2
d_gene: TRBD2
abundance: once
v_gene: TRBV19
CDR3nt: TGTGCCAGTAGCCTTCTAGCGGGAGCATTCGGCACCGGGGAGCTGTTTTTT
CDR3aa: CASSLLAGAFGTGELFF

j_gene: TRBJ1-5
d_gene: TRBD1
abundance: NA
v_gene: TRBV4-1
CDR3nt: TGCGCCAGCAGCCAACTACAGGGGGGTGGCAATCAGCCCCAGCATTTT
CDR3aa: CASSQLQGGGNQPQHF

j_gene: TRBJ2-7
d_gene: NA
abundance: once
v_gene: TRBV4-1
CDR3nt: TGCGCCAGCAGCCAAGATGGGGTCCACGAGCAGTACTTC
CDR3aa: CASSQDGVHEQYF

j_gene: TRBJ1-1
d_gene: NA
abundance: NA
v_gene: TRBV6-5
CDR3nt: TGTGCCAGCAGTCCCTTTTGGGGGGGCGATACTGAAGCTTTCTTT
CDR3aa: CASSPFWGGDTEAFF

j_gene: TRBJ1-6
d_gene: TRBD1
abundance: few
v_gene: TRBV11-2
CDR3nt: TGTGCCAGCAACCCGGGACAGCAGAATTCACCCCTCCACTTT
CDR3aa: CASNPGQQNSPLHF

j_gene: TRBJ2-1
d_gene: TRBD2
abundance: NA
v_gene: TRBV7-2
CDR3nt: TGTGCCAGCAGCTTACGGACGACTAGCGGGAGTAGTATCTACAATGAGCAGTTCTTC
CDR3aa: CASSLRTTSGSSIYNEQFF

j_gene: TRBJ1-3
d_gene: TRBD1
abundance: NA
v_gene: TRBV5-1
CDR3nt: TGCGCCAGCAGCTACGGGACAGGGTCGATTGGAATCTCTGGAAACACCATATATTTT
CDR3aa: CASSYGTGSIGISGNTIYF

j_gene: TRBJ1-5
d_gene: NA
abundance: NA
v_gene: TRBV19
CDR3nt: TGTGCCAGCAACCCGGGACTCCTCAATCAGCCCCAGCATTTT
CDR3aa: CASNPGLLNQPQHF

j_gene: TRBJ2-1
d_gene: TRBD1
abundance: NA
v_gene: TRBV24-1
CDR3nt: TGTGCCACCGGACGGACAGGGGGCGGAAGCGGTGAGCAGTTCTTC
CDR3aa: CATGRTGGGSGEQFF

j_gene: TRBJ1-2
d_gene: NA
abundance: NA
v_gene: TRBV5-6
CDR3nt: TGTGCCAGCAGACTGCACGATTCGGGCTACACCTTC
CDR3aa: CASRLHDSGYTF

j_gene: TRBJ2-3
d_gene: NA
abundance: NA
v_gene: TRBV6-5
CDR3nt: TGTGCCAGCAGGGGTAGCACAGATACGCAGTATTTT
CDR3aa: CASRGSTDTQYF

j_gene: TRBJ2-7
d_gene: TRBD2
abundance: NA
v_gene: TRBV24-1
CDR3nt: TGTGCCACCAGTGACCCAACTAGCGGGAGTTACGAGCAGTACTTC
CDR3aa: CATSDPTSGSYEQYF

j_gene: TRBJ2-2
d_gene: NA
abundance: NA
v_gene: TRBV21-1
CDR3nt: TGTGCCAGCAGCACCCAGGGAGAAGGCACCGGGGAGCTGTTTTTT
CDR3aa: CASSTQGEGTGELFF

j_gene: TRBJ1-4
d_gene: TRBD1
abundance: NA
v_gene: TRBV5-1
CDR3nt: TGCGCCAGCAGCGCCGGAGGGGGCGGGAGGTCTGAAAAACTGTTTTTT
CDR3aa: CASSAGGGGRSEKLFF

j_gene: TRBJ2-1
d_gene: TRBD2
abundance: NA
v_gene: TRBV10-3
CDR3nt: TGTGCCACCGCCCTAGCGGGAGTGAATGAGCAGTTCTTC
CDR3aa: CATALAGVNEQFF

j_gene: TRBJ1-1
d_gene: TRBD1
abundance: NA
v_gene: TRBV29-1
CDR3nt: TGCAGCTTCAAGAGCAGGGGGGCTATGAACACTGAAGCTTTCTTT
CDR3aa: CSFKSRGAMNTEAFF

j_gene: TRBJ2-1
d_gene: TRBD2
abundance: NA
v_gene: TRBV6-5
CDR3nt: TGTGCCAGCGAGGGCCTAGCGGATACCTACAATGAGCAGTTCTTC
CDR3aa: CASEGLADTYNEQFF

j_gene: TRBJ2-7
d_gene: NA
abundance: NA
v_gene: TRBV7-6
CDR3nt: TGTGCCAGCAGCCTCTCCCAGGGCTACGAGCAGTACTTC
CDR3aa: CASSLSQGYEQYF

j_gene: TRBJ2-2
d_gene: TRBD2
abundance: NA
v_gene: TRBV7-7
CDR3nt: TGTGCTAGCTCGGTAGCGGGACGTGGCCGGCCCACCGGGGAGCTGTTTTTT
CDR3aa: CASSVAGRGRPTGELFF